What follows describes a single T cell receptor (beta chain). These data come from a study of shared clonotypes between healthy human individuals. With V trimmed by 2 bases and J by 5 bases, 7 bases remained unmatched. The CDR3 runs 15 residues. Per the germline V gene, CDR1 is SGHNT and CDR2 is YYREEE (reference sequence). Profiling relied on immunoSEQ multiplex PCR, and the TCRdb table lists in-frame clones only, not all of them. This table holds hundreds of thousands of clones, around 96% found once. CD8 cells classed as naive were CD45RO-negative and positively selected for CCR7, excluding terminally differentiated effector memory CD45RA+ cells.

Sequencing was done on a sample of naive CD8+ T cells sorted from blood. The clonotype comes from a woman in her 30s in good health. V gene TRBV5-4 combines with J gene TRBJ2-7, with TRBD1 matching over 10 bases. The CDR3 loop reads CASSLLGQGRHEQYF. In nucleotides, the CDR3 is TGTGCCAGCAGCTTATTGGGACAGGGGAGACACGAGCAGTACTTC.